This TCR beta chain was found in a study of graft-versus-host responses after intestinal transplantation. As regards this clone: Antigen unknown.

Clones were sequenced by immunoSEQ multiplex PCR, and TCRdb holds only the in-frame ones, with some missing. The sample holds about 31,000 clones, roughly 80% seen once. The CDR3 is 15 residues long. V lost 1 base and J lost 0, with 11 bases in between. The germline CDR1 and CDR2 sequences are SGHRS and YFSETQ. Study-level points and caveats: The highest levels of circulating GvH clones went along with early declines in HvG clones after transplant.

The receptor's source is a human donor who received an intestinal transplant. This sequence joins TRBV5-1 and TRBJ2-7; D uncertain. This specimen consisted of unstimulated CD8+ T cells sorted from spleen or lymph node cells, obtained before intestinal transplant. The CDR3 sequence is CASSLSDWSSYEQYF. The CDR3 nucleotides are TGCGCCAGCAGCTTGTCAGACTGGAGCTCCTACGAGCAGTACTTC.